This entry describes one T cell receptor (beta chain). Its antigen is not known. This entry is derived from a study of immune cell composition in non-small cell lung cancer. Broader study findings: Shared sequences between tumour-reactive and dominant in vivo clones were not proven. Adenocarcinomas with higher top tumour-associated clone frequency had more reactive TILs.

The CDR3 runs 14 residues. CDR1 SGHRS and CDR2 YFSETQ come from the germline V gene. J lost 8 bases, V lost 4 bases, and 9 bases had no gene match. Template was genomic DNA from frozen, unsorted single-cell suspensions. Here immunoSEQ multiplex PCR was the method, and the copy in TCRdb shows in-frame clones only, minus some. Here the sample spans roughly 14,000 clones, 55% to 75% being singletons. This clonotype was sampled from a human donor with non-small cell lung cancer. This chain joins TRBV5-1 and TRBJ1-2; TRBD1 matches at 9 bases. The sequenced material came from lung tumor tissue. CDR3 residues: CASSPNGQGRGYTF. CDR3 bases: TGCGCCAGCAGCCCGAACGGACAGGGGCGCGGCTACACCTTC.